This record concerns one T cell receptor (beta chain) sequence. The germline V and J ends were trimmed by 5 bases and 10 bases, with 18 bases remaining between them. This CDR3 has 14 residues. Germline CDR1 is WNHNN and CDR2 is SYGVQD (reference sequence). In assigning cohorts, the study relied on participant-reported clinical history. All exposed participants met a person with COVID-19 within 2 weeks before entering the study. Per the authors' pipeline: From reference gene primer amplification, estimates of nucleated cell counts were derived. Clones were read by immunoSEQ multiplex PCR, and TCRdb kept only the in-frame ones, dropping some. V, J and clone size derive from that table, while D and trimming were established from the DNA sequence. This sample has fewer than 250,000 clones, with around 89% found just once. The data were taken from a study of blood T cell repertoires in COVID-19.

V usage is TRBV10-1 and J usage is TRBJ2-1; D may be TRBD2 (6 bases). The origin of this receptor is a man aged 45 to 65 who had been exposed to COVID-19. Source material: PBMCs or T cells enriched from blood (not recorded which). The CDR3 nucleotides are TGCGCCAGCAGTCTCCCGCTAGCGCCCGAAGAGCAGTTCTTC. Translated, it gives CASSLPLAPEEQFF.